A single sample gave rise to the 6 T cell receptor beta chains below, sequenced in a study of CD8 T cells in ankylosing spondylitis. Study-level findings and limits: A TCR beta motif of 8 or 9 highly homologous variants appeared characteristic of ankylosing spondylitis blood.

Their antigens are not known. TCRdb called the 5' RACE reads again in MiXCR, with one record for every CDR3 protein. The sample lists approximately 440,000 distinct CDR3 sequences, 17% occurring once. The material sequenced was blood, either unsorted or a sorted T cell fraction (not recorded which). These receptor sequences come from a male donor with ankylosing spondylitis.

The chain joins TRBV20-1 to TRBJ2-2; 7 bases map to TRBD1. CDR1 is DFQATT and CDR2 is SNEGSKA in the germline V gene (reference sequence). Germline trimming cut 6 bases from V and 7 bases from J; bases unmatched to any gene: 14. CDR3 length: 15 amino acids. CDR3 in amino acids: CSAFRDSTSGGELFF. CDR3 nucleotide sequence: TGCAGTGCCTTCCGGGACAGCACCTCGGGCGGGGAGCTGTTTTTT.

The chain employs TRBV6-2 or TRBV6-3 and TRBJ1-2; 7 positions agree with TRBD1. Germline-derived CDR1 and CDR2 are MNHEY and SVGEGT. CDR3 length: 16 residues. V dropped 5 bases and J dropped 3; count of bases not matched to a gene: 12. The CDR3 DNA reads TGTGCCAGCAGTACCTCTCGGACAGGATTGTACTATGGCTACACCTTC. As protein: CASSTSRTGLYYGYTF.

This clonotype was observed a handful of times. This chain connects TRBV7-8 to TRBJ2-1, with 9 bases identical to TRBD1. The CDR3 totals 15 residues. Germline V gene sequence: CDR1 SGHVS, CDR2 FQNEAQ. V gave up 1 base and J gave up 6 bases; unmatched junction bases: 4. CDR3 amino acids: CASSLGTGDTNEQFF. CDR3 DNA: TGTGCCAGCAGCTTAGGGACAGGGGATACCAATGAGCAGTTCTTC.

The chain joins TRBV20-1 to TRBJ2-7; D is uncertain. The CDR3 has 15 residues. Trimming took off 5 bases at V and 0 bases at J, with 17 bases between the two ends. Germline V CDR1 and CDR2: DFQATT, SNEGSKA (reference sequence). The CDR3 region has the DNA TGCAGTGCTTCGCTTGTGGGGATACTCTCCTACGAGCAGTACTTC. It translates to CSASLVGILSYEQYF.

This clonotype was seen a handful of times. The gene calls are TRBV24-1 and TRBJ2-1, with 13 bases lining up with TRBD2. Losses at the gene ends were 5 bases for V and 5 bases for J; bases not matched to a gene: 14. The CDR3 runs to 19 residues. CDR1 and CDR2 from the germline V gene are KGHDR and SFDVKD. CDR3 residues: CATSVPSGLAGARHNEQFF. DNA for the CDR3: TGTGCCACCAGTGTCCCCTCCGGACTAGCGGGGGCCAGACACAATGAGCAGTTCTTC.

This clonotype was observed a few times. V is TRBV20-1 and J is TRBJ2-5; 9 bases line up with TRBD2. V was pared by 1 base and J by 5 bases, with 5 bases of the junction left unmatched. Germline V gene sequence: CDR1 DFQATT, CDR2 SNEGSKA (reference sequence). This CDR3 region has 14 residues. CDR3 DNA: TGCAGTGCTAGAGTTAGCGGGGGCGGGGAGACCCAGTACTTC. The encoded protein is CSARVSGGGETQYF.